This T cell receptor beta chain is from a study of cytomegalovirus exposure and HLA in healthy donors. Study-wide results and limits: Reported performance of the classifier showed diagnosis of cytomegalovirus status with high specificity and sensitivity. Rare TCR sequences dominated, though some public TCRs recurred in many donors.

There are 16 residues in the CDR3. Germline lookup yields CDR1 SGHTA and CDR2 FQGNSA. J gave up 8 bases and V 4 bases, and 7 bases lay outside the gene matches. 60 Vbeta and 13 Jbeta primers were used in PCR. TCRdb keeps only in-frame clones here, not all; method: immunoSEQ multiplex PCR. The specimen's table records some 130,000 clones. Concerning this clone: As yet, its antigen is unknown.

This receptor was identified in a woman in her forties in good health and CMV-seropositive. Sequencing used PBMCs. This rearrangement joins TRBV7-2 to TRBJ2-2; 13 bases match TRBD2. CDR3 sequence: CASSSGLAGVRGELFF. For the CDR3, the DNA is TGTGCCAGCAGCTCAGGACTAGCGGGAGTTAGGGGGGAGCTGTTTTTT.